This TCR beta chain was sequenced in a study of T cell changes during pregnancy in multiple sclerosis. Using immunoSEQ multiplex PCR, the repertoire was profiled, and TCRdb retains in-frame clones only, with some absent. Of about 100,000 clones in the sample, 92% are singletons; the top ten hold about 2%. Germline V gene sequence: CDR1 KGHSH, CDR2 LQKENI. Trimming removed 4 bases from V and 4 bases from J; junction bases left unmatched: 5. CDR3 length: 14 amino acids. This clonotype was sampled from a female donor with multiple sclerosis, enrolled in a pregnancy study. The chain has TRBV18 and TRBJ1-1, with TRBD1 identical over 8 bases. The sequencing here drew on peripheral blood, taken after pregnancy. CDR3 in amino acids: CASSQSTGGTEAFF. The CDR3 bases are TGTGCCAGCTCACAATCCACAGGGGGCACTGAAGCTTTCTTT.